This entry is about one TCR beta chain. Its antigen has not been determined. No much larger clonotype is one base removed from it; base qualities were not supplied. To sequence the TCRbeta CDR3 region, genomic DNA was isolated from the sorted cells. TCRbeta CDR3 regions were sequenced using the immunoSEQ Assay. This immuneACCESS table, as held by TCRdb, lists in-frame sequences with V and J called but not all clones. Of the missing ones, under half trace to an unresolved V gene in checked studies; the others have no known cause. The sample table shows tens of thousands of clones, and roughly 86% are seen once. Approximately 1.1% of the sample is in the top ten clones. CDR1 is given as ENHRY and CDR2 as SYGVKD, both from the germline V gene. From the cysteine through the phenylalanine, the CDR3 covers 16 amino acids. Kept here is only the CDR3 DNA, which spans 48 bases and is read in frame from base 1. Trimming takes 7 bases from V and 0 bases from J, and the germline ends sit 13 bases apart.

Patients with autoimmune disease history or receiving systemic immunosuppression were excluded from the trial. In every dose cohort, peripheral blood was drawn for TCR sequencing at baseline, cycle 4 day 1, and cycle 7 day 1. The samples were drawn from a first-in-human, open-label, multicenter phase I dose-escalation trial of ivuxolimab. Adults with locally advanced or metastatic head and neck squamous cell, hepatocellular, melanoma or renal cell carcinoma were enrolled in the trial. Before TCR sequencing, CD4+ T cells and CD8+ T cells from peripheral blood were sorted into separate populations. The sample originates from a study of OX40 agonist ivuxolimab in advanced cancers. Regarding the complete study: Ivuxolimab was an agonistic, fully human IgG2 monoclonal antibody directed against OX40 (CD134), a costimulatory receptor. Intravenous ivuxolimab was administered to patients every 2 weeks at six dose levels: 0.01, 0.1, 0.3, 1.5, 3 and 10 mg/kg. Among the 52 dose-escalation patients, about 19 had hepatocellular carcinoma, roughly 15 melanoma, 9 renal cell carcinoma and 9 head and neck cancer. A male proportion of approximately 83% and a mean age of around 60 years, ranging from about 20 to 79, were recorded for the dose-escalation cohort. Prior anti-PD-1, anti-PD-L1 or anti-CTLA-4 therapy was permitted, and checkpoint inhibitors had been received by around 40% of dose-escalation patients. Partial responses occurred in three dose-escalation patients, of whom one had hepatocellular carcinoma and two had cutaneous melanoma. The purpose of peripheral TCRbeta sequencing was to test whether ivuxolimab changed TCR sequence diversity and led to clonal T-cell expansion. The paper reports the monotherapy dose-escalation portion (N of about 52 patients) of the phase I ivuxolimab trial.

Summary of the overall study and its limitations: The antigen specificity of the clonally expanded peripheral T cells was not determined. Low levels of normalized T-cell clonal expansion were also seen in some nonresponding patients. After ivuxolimab, expanded clones were on average more numerous among CD8+ T cells than among CD4+ T cells. Clonal expansion of both CD4+ and CD8+ blood T cells was observed from baseline to week 6 at doses 0.1 to 3.0 mg/kg. In the 0.1-3.0 mg/kg groups, partial responders were among the patients with the lowest normalized peripheral clonal expansion, particularly in CD8+ T cells.

Sequencing was performed on CD4+ or CD8+ T cells sorted from blood, taken in a trial of the OX40 agonist ivuxolimab. The receptor chain draws on TRBV10-3 and TRBJ1-6; no D gene is confidently identified. The clonotype comes from an adult with an advanced solid tumor such as melanoma, head and neck, liver or kidney cancer. This receptor carries the CDR3 CAIKGGTSSYNSPLHF. In nucleotide form, the sequence is TGTGCCATCAAGGGCGGAACGAGCTCCTATAATTCACCCCTCCACTTT.